This TCR beta chain was recovered during a study of T cell responses to AZD1222 COVID-19 vaccine. Overall study findings and caveats: The sample set comprised mostly white British donors with more females, and clonal diversity was possibly underestimated. Increases in Spike-specific TCR breadth and depth were seen after two AZD1222 doses. Among AZD1222 vaccinees, only 5 or 6 were seropositive at baseline. Vaccine-related CD4 TCRs covered spike, predominating at 160-218 and 743-854.

Concerning this clone: What it recognizes is unknown.

Germline lookup yields CDR1 ENHRY and CDR2 SYGVKD. J lost 10 bases, V lost 10 bases, and 10 bases had no gene match. This CDR3 has 13 residues. Method: immunoSEQ multiplex PCR; TCRdb's copy keeps in-frame clones and lacks some. The sample carries 75,000 to 85,000 clones, more than 75% recorded once. The rearrangement joins TRBV10-3 to TRBJ2-1; 10 bases are a match to TRBD2. The origin of this receptor is an adult in good health. Sequenced material: peripheral blood, taken on day 0 of AZD1222 vaccination. The CDR3 DNA is TGTGCCAGCCAGCTAGCGGGAGACTTAGAGCAGTTCTTC. Protein: CASQLAGDLEQFF.